These 32 T cell receptor beta chains were all obtained from the same sample, sequenced in a study of blood T cell repertoires in COVID-19. The protocol was immunoSEQ multiplex PCR, while the TCRdb copy is restricted to in-frame clones and leaves out a portion. The sample holds around 100,000 clones; 82% are singletons and the top ten take roughly 5%. The sample consisted of peripheral blood. The receptor source for this set is a man between 60 and 75 years old with acute or convalescent COVID-19.

This clone has a count of ten or more. In DNA, the CDR3 is TGTGCCAGCAGCTTAGCTCATCCCCGGGACAGCCACAATGAGCAGTTCTTC. Its translation is CASSLAHPRDSHNEQFF. This sequence joins TRBV7-2 and TRBJ2-1; 7 nucleotides match TRBD1. The CDR3 has 17 residues. CDR1 and CDR2 (germline): SGHTA, FQGNSA. Trimming cost V 0 bases and J 5 bases; bases outside gene matches: 10. Combining the CDR3 with reference TRBV7-2 and TRBJ2-1 gives the whole variable domain GAGVSQSPSNKVTEKGKDVELRCDPISGHTALYWYRQSLGQGLEFLIYFQGNSAPDKSGLPSDRFSAERTGGSVSTLTIQRTQQEDSAVYLCASSLAHPRDSHNEQFFGPGTRLTVL.

The rearrangement links TRBV19 to TRBJ1-5; 7 bases agree with TRBD1. Germline assignment: CDR1 LNHDA and CDR2 SQIVND (reference sequence). This CDR3 contains 13 residues. J was trimmed by 5 bases and V by 2 bases; bases with no gene match: 0. CDR3 DNA: TGTGCCAGTAGTATAACAGGGGATCAGCCCCAGCATTTT. Residues: CASSITGDQPQHF. The whole variable domain, remainder taken from reference TRBV19 and TRBJ1-5, is DGGITQSPKYLFRKEGQNVTLSCEQNLNHDAMYWYRQDPGQGLRLIYYSQIVNDFQKGDIAEGYSVSREKKESFPLTVTSAQKNPTAFYLCASSITGDQPQHFGDGTRLSIL.

The chain recombines TRBV18 with TRBJ1-2, with TRBD1 matching 9 bases. This CDR3 spans 14 amino acids. Trimming cost V 1 base and J 9 bases; bases outside gene matches: 6. CDR1 KGHSH and CDR2 LQKENI come from the germline V gene. Here the CDR3 DNA reads TGTGCCAGCTCACCACTAGGGACAGGGTTAAGCTACACCTTC. It yields the protein CASSPLGTGLSYTF.

This rearrangement joins TRBV2 to TRBJ2-1; TRBD1 is a possible D gene (6 bases). This CDR3 spans 14 amino acids. Germline CDR1 SNHLY, CDR2 FYNNEI. V lost 8 bases and J lost 0, with 11 bases in between. The CDR3 nucleotides read TGTGCCAGCGCCGGGACAACCTCCTACAATGAGCAGTTCTTC. Its translation is CASAGTTSYNEQFF.

This chain joins TRBV7-5 and TRBJ1-5; TRBD1, the table's D call, was not compared with the DNA. TRBV7-5 is shown as a pseudogene. The CDR3 covers 17 residues. In DNA, the CDR3 is TGTGTCAGAAGCTTAGGGCCGGGACAAAATAACCCTCAGCCCCAGCATTTT. Its protein product is CVRSLGPGQNNPQPQHF.

The V gene is TRBV10-1, the J gene TRBJ1-4; D may be TRBD1 (5 bases). The V end was cut by 6 bases, the J end by 1 base, with 9 bases between. The CDR3 has 14 amino acids. The V gene's germline CDR1 is WNHNN and CDR2 SYGVQD (reference sequence). CDR3 protein: CASSSGETNEKLFF. In nucleotides, the CDR3 is TGCGCCAGCAGCTCGGGGGAAACTAATGAAAAACTGTTTTTT.

The V gene is TRBV6-5, the J gene TRBJ1-5; tentative D call: TRBD1 (6 bases). V dropped 9 bases and J dropped 4 bases, with 16 bases sitting between them. CDR3 length: 14 residues. The germline V gene has CDR1 MNHEY and CDR2 SVGAGI. CDR3 DNA: TGTGCCAGTGGTGAGGGGGGGTTGAATCAGCCCCAGCATTTT. Translation gives CASGEGGLNQPQHF.

Only one count was recorded for this clone. This rearrangement joins TRBV27 to TRBJ1-5; D remains unclear. Germline V lookup: CDR1 MNHEY, CDR2 SMNVEV (reference sequence). CDR3 size: 15 residues. Trimming shortened V by 2 bases and J by 2 bases, and 10 bases separated the two germline ends. The CDR3 is CASSLRGMGNQPQHF. As DNA, the CDR3 is TGTGCCAGCAGTTTAAGAGGGATGGGCAATCAGCCCCAGCATTTT.

A remark on this clone: Compared with germline, one end of the junction differs, possibly owing to a read error. The CDR3 sequence is CASRLPGVSNEQYF. The CDR3 DNA sequence: TGTGCCAGCCGTTTACCAGGGGTCTCGAACGAGCAGTACTTC. The chain recombines TRBV28 with TRBJ2-7, with D tentatively TRBD1 (6 bases). CDR3 length equals 14 residues. Germline V gene data show CDR1 as MDHEN and CDR2 as SYDVKM.

CDR3 amino acids: CASSGSTAQYSGANVLTF. The DNA of the CDR3 is TGTGCCAGCAGCGGTTCGACAGCTCAATACTCTGGGGCCAACGTCCTGACTTTC. The chain uses TRBV28 and TRBJ2-6; perhaps TRBD1 as D (5 bases). The CDR3 has 18 residues. V was cut by 6 bases and J by 0 bases, with 18 bases left in between. Germline CDR1 and CDR2: MDHEN and SYDVKM. Together with reference TRBV28 and TRBJ2-6, the CDR3 gives the full variable domain: DVKVTQSSRYLVKRTGEKVFLECVQDMDHENMFWYRQDPGLGLRLIYFSYDVKMKEKGDIPEGYSVSREKKERFSLILESASTNQTSMYLCASSGSTAQYSGANVLTFGAGSRLTVL.

The chain carries TRBV4-2 and TRBJ1-1; possible D gene TRBD1, 6 bases. V lost 0 bases and J 0 bases, leaving 20 bases between the germline ends. The CDR3 extends over 19 amino acids. Per the germline V gene, CDR1 is LGHNA and CDR2 is YNFKEQ. For the CDR3, the DNA is TGTGCCAGCAGCCAAGATTTGGACAGCTCTTCGATCTTGAACACTGAAGCTTTCTTT. Residues: CASSQDLDSSSILNTEAFF.

V and J are TRBV18 and TRBJ1-4; 7 bases are a match to TRBD1. Germline CDR1 KGHSH, CDR2 LQKENI. The CDR3 is 14 residues long. J lost 3 bases, V lost 4 bases, and 2 bases had no gene match. CDR3 sequence reads: CASSQGAPNEKLFF. As DNA, the CDR3 is TGTGCCAGCTCACAGGGGGCGCCTAATGAAAAACTGTTTTTT.

This clone occurred a few times. The rearrangement joins TRBV12-3 or TRBV12-4 to TRBJ1-2; 7 bases are a match to TRBD1. This CDR3 is built from 13 residues. V shed 3 bases, J shed 8 bases, and the junction held 6 bases outside the gene matches. CDR3 nucleotides: TGTGCCAGCAGTTTCGAGCAGGGGGAAGGCTACACCTTC. This encodes CASSFEQGEGYTF.

The genes are TRBV6-6 and TRBJ1-1; 8 nucleotides align to TRBD1. The CDR3 covers 14 residues. CDR1 and CDR2 (germline): MNHNY, SVGAGI (reference sequence). Trimming removed 5 bases from V and 1 base from J; junction bases left unmatched: 3. The CDR3 is CASSGQGRNTEAFF. The CDR3 DNA sequence: TGTGCCAGCAGTGGACAGGGCAGGAACACTGAAGCTTTCTTT.

V gene TRBV27 combines with J gene TRBJ1-5; TRBD1 aligns across 8 bases. With V trimmed by 2 bases and J by 7 bases, 7 bases remained unmatched. CDR1 and CDR2 from the germline V gene are MNHEY and SMNVEV (reference sequence). This CDR3 comprises 15 residues. CDR3 sequence (DNA): TGTGCCAGCAGTTTAGGCCCAGGGGGCTACCAGCCCCAGCATTTT. It yields the protein CASSLGPGGYQPQHF.

This chain connects TRBV21-1 to TRBJ1-5; the table gives TRBD1 as D, unverified against the DNA. TRBV21-1 is shown as a pseudogene. The CDR3 loop spans 19 amino acids. CDR3 sequence (DNA): TGTGCCAGCAGCAAAAGAAGGAACAGGGCCTTTGATAGCAATCAGCCCCAGCATTTT. Translation: CASSKRRNRAFDSNQPQHF.

The chain recombines TRBV5-1 with TRBJ2-7; maybe TRBD1 (6 bases). The V gene lost 0 bases and the J gene lost 5 bases, with 12 bases spanning the gap. This CDR3 spans 14 amino acids. The germline V gene encodes CDR1 SGHRS and CDR2 YFSETQ. The DNA of the CDR3 is TGCGCCAGCAGCTTGGACAGGGAAATCAACGAGCAGTACTTC. Its protein is CASSLDREINEQYF.

The J gene is TRBJ2-4, the V gene TRBV25-1; 9 bases align to TRBD2. Germline V gene data show CDR1 as MGHDK and CDR2 as SYGVNS. This CDR3 comprises 14 residues. The V and J ends lost 10 bases and 5 bases, in that order; junction bases with no gene match: 9. CDR3: CATSRGTSQNIQYF. The DNA of the CDR3 is TGTGCCACTTCAAGAGGGACTAGCCAAAACATTCAGTACTTC.

This clone was picked up one time. The V call is TRBV5-1, the J call TRBJ2-2; the match to TRBD2 covers 15 bases. J lost 5 bases, V lost 6 bases, and 5 bases had no gene match. Per germline, CDR1 SGHRS and CDR2 YFSETQ. CDR3 length: 16 residues. CDR3 sequence: CASTRTSGRETGELFF. As DNA, the CDR3 is TGCGCCAGCACAAGGACTAGCGGGAGGGAAACCGGGGAGCTGTTTTTT.

The chain recombines TRBV7-6 with TRBJ2-2; maybe TRBD2 (5 bases). The CDR3 runs to 15 residues. V was clipped by 3 bases and J by 1 base, with 9 bases between them. CDR1 is SGHVS, CDR2 FNYEAQ, per germline. The CDR3 sequence is CASSLVGVNTGELFF. CDR3 bases: TGTGCCAGCAGCTTGGTCGGGGTGAACACCGGGGAGCTGTTTTTT.

The chain carries TRBV11-3 and TRBJ1-1; no definite D call. Per germline, CDR1 SGHNT and CDR2 YENEEA. The CDR3 spans 13 residues. V was clipped by 7 bases and J by 2 bases, with 11 bases between them. In DNA form, the CDR3 reads TGTGCCAGCAAATTAACGGGAAACACTGAAGCTTTCTTT. Residues: CASKLTGNTEAFF.

CDR3 DNA: TGTGCCAGCAGCCGGGACAGGGTTCAGCCCCAGCATTTT. It is translated as CASSRDRVQPQHF. This sequence joins TRBV5-5 and TRBJ1-5; 9 nucleotides line up with TRBD1. Germline values: CDR1 SGHKS, CDR2 YYEKEE (reference sequence). The CDR3 sequence is 13 residues long. V was clipped by 4 bases and J by 6 bases; unmatched bases: 2.

This clone was recorded only once. This chain joins TRBV28 and TRBJ1-3; D not certain. CDR3 size: 12 residues. Germline CDR1 reads MDHEN; CDR2 reads SYDVKM. V lost 5 bases and J lost 3, with 5 bases in between. The CDR3 loop is CASSLVGNTIYF. For the CDR3, the DNA is TGTGCCAGCAGTCTTGTTGGAAACACCATATATTTT. Based on the CDR3 plus reference TRBV28 and TRBJ1-3, the full variable domain is DVKVTQSSRYLVKRTGEKVFLECVQDMDHENMFWYRQDPGLGLRLIYFSYDVKMKEKGDIPEGYSVSREKKERFSLILESASTNQTSMYLCASSLVGNTIYFGEGSWLTVV.

This chain uses TRBV3-1 (or the pseudogene TRBV3-2) with TRBJ2-7, with D maybe TRBD2 (7 bases). The V and J ends lost 4 bases and 1 base respectively, with 14 bases between them. The length of the CDR3 is 15 residues. The germline gives CDR1 LGHDT, CDR2 YNNKEL (reference sequence). CDR3 sequence reads: CASSPRGDTSYEQYF. In DNA form, the CDR3 reads TGTGCCAGCAGCCCTCGGGGGGACACTTCCTACGAGCAGTACTTC.

About this clone itself: Other nucleotide sequences in the sample specify the same CDR3. The genes are TRBV3-1 (or the pseudogene TRBV3-2) and TRBJ1-5; D may be TRBD1 (5 bases). The germline CDR1 and CDR2 sequences are LGHDT and YNNKEL (reference sequence). V lost 6 bases and J lost 1, with 10 bases in between. CDR3 length equals 14 residues. Written as DNA, the CDR3 is TGTGCCAGCAGTCTGGGGGGGAGCAATCAGCCCCAGCATTTT. This translates into CASSLGGSNQPQHF.

The chain recombines TRBV7-2 with TRBJ2-1, with TRBD1 as a possible D gene (7 bases). CDR3 length equals 15 residues. Trimming cost V 1 base and J 7 bases, with 14 bases left between them. The germline V gene encodes CDR1 SGHTA and CDR2 FQGNSA. The CDR3 spells CASSLEGRGANEQFF. The CDR3 region has the DNA TGTGCCAGCAGCTTAGAGGGCAGGGGGGCGAATGAGCAGTTCTTC.

The rearrangement joins TRBV11-2 to TRBJ1-1; no clear D. This CDR3 contains 15 residues. With 5 bases removed from V and 0 bases from J, the gap between germline ends came to 13 bases. Germline V lookup: CDR1 SGHAT, CDR2 FQNNGV. The CDR3 nucleotides are TGTGCCAGCAGCATCCGATGGGCGCTGAACACTGAAGCTTTCTTT. It is translated as CASSIRWALNTEAFF.

The V gene is TRBV12-2, the J gene TRBJ1-4. TRBV12-2 is listed as a pseudogene. CDR3 length: 14 amino acids. The CDR3 protein is CASRLGSEGEKLFF. The DNA for the CDR3 is TGTGCAAGTCGCTTAGGCTCGGAGGGTGAAAAACTGTTTTTT.

This clone has only a few counts. The rearrangement links TRBV6-1 to TRBJ1-5; 8 nucleotides agree with TRBD1. V was pared by 3 bases and J by 8 bases, with 9 bases of the junction left unmatched. Germline assignment: CDR1 MNHNS and CDR2 SASEGT. The CDR3 contains 15 residues. The CDR3 DNA reads TGTGCCAGCAGTGACCCCCAGGGGGCAGTCAAGCCCCAGCATTTT. Translation gives CASSDPQGAVKPQHF.

V is TRBV18 and J is TRBJ1-4, with D perhaps TRBD1 (5 bases). V lost 1 base to trimming and J lost 8 bases, with 8 bases between them. This CDR3 region has 13 residues. The germline CDR1 and CDR2 sequences are KGHSH and LQKENI. CDR3 in DNA: TGTGCCAGCTCACCACAGGGGTGGGAAAAACTGTTTTTT. This codes for CASSPQGWEKLFF.

The chain has TRBV9 and TRBJ1-3; D is possibly TRBD1 (5 bases). Trimming left V 4 bases short and J 2 bases short, with 16 bases between. CDR1 and CDR2 from the germline V gene are SGDLS and YYNGEE. The CDR3 spans 16 residues. The CDR3 sequence: CASSPLGRGTGNTIYF. CDR3 bases: TGTGCCAGCAGCCCCTTGGGGAGGGGAACTGGAAACACCATATATTTT.

This clone was detected only a few times. The chain employs TRBV7-3 and TRBJ2-3; unclear D gene. Germline CDR1 is SGHTA and CDR2 is FQGTGA. The CDR3 runs to 14 residues. V lost 1 base, J lost 5 bases, and 10 bases lay in between. The CDR3 coding sequence is TGTGCCAGCAGCTTAATGTCGAGAGTAGATACGCAGTATTTT. Residues: CASSLMSRVDTQYF.